The rows below give T cell receptor beta chains drawn from one sample of a study of blood T cell repertoires in COVID-19. Sequenced by immunoSEQ multiplex PCR; TCRdb stores in-frame clones only, minus some. The sample comprises approximately 390,000 clones, more than 70% of which are singletons, and 2.3% rests with the top ten. The source material was peripheral blood. These receptors were collected from a woman aged 60-70 years with COVID-19, enrolled during active disease. Both conserved end residues are part of each CDR3. The order of the fields is V gene, J gene, clone size, D gene, CDR3 DNA, CDR3 protein. A D gene is named only where the DNA matches it firmly. Only part of the rows carry a size: once, few, many, or a class if the clone is expanded.

V: TRBV10-3; J: TRBJ1-2; size: NA; D: NA; DNA: TGTGCCATCAGTGACCTATCGACAAACCCCGTCGATGATGGCTACACCTTC; CDR3: CAISDLSTNPVDDGYTF
V: TRBV9; J: TRBJ2-2; size: once; D: TRBD1; DNA: TGTGCCAGCAGCGAGGGACAGGCGGCCGGGGAGCTGTTTTTT; CDR3: CASSEGQAAGELFF
V: TRBV6-5; J: TRBJ2-2; size: NA; D: NA; DNA: TGTGCCAGCAGACCTCGAGCCGGGGAGCTGTTTTTT; CDR3: CASRPRAGELFF
V: TRBV18; J: TRBJ2-7; size: NA; D: NA; DNA: TGTGCCAGCTCACCGCACCAGGGAGGCTCCTACGAGCAGTACTTC; CDR3: CASSPHQGGSYEQYF
V: TRBV14; J: TRBJ2-7; size: NA; D: TRBD1; DNA: TGTGCCAGCAGCTCAAGACAGGGGTTCTACTCCTACGAGCAGTACTTC; CDR3: CASSSRQGFYSYEQYF
V: TRBV9; J: TRBJ2-3; size: NA; D: NA; DNA: TGTGCCAGCAGCTCACGTAGACAGGGACTCACAGATACGCAGTATTTT; CDR3: CASSSRRQGLTDTQYF
V: TRBV19; J: TRBJ1-2; size: NA; D: NA; DNA: TGTGCCAGTAGTATCCCCCCAGGGGCAGGCTATGGCTACACCTTC; CDR3: CASSIPPGAGYGYTF
V: TRBV5-1; J: TRBJ2-3; size: NA; D: TRBD2; DNA: TGCGCCAGCAGCTTTGCTAGCGGGACGAGTTATACGCAGTATTTT; CDR3: CASSFASGTSYTQYF
V: TRBV27; J: TRBJ1-1; size: NA; D: NA; DNA: TGTGCCAGCAGTTGGGACTTAACGGGGACTGAAGCTTTCTTT; CDR3: CASSWDLTGTEAFF
V: TRBV3-1/TRBV3-2; J: TRBJ2-1; size: NA; D: TRBD2; DNA: TGTGCCAGCAGCCAAATGGGACTAGCGGGGGGGCCGGGGATCTTC; CDR3: CASSQMGLAGGPGIF
V: TRBV12-5; J: TRBJ2-5; size: once; D: NA; DNA: TGTGCTAGTGGGCGCGGGACAGTCCAAGAGACCCAGTACTTC; CDR3: CASGRGTVQETQYF
V: TRBV14; J: TRBJ2-7; size: NA; D: NA; DNA: TGTGCCAGCAGCCAACAGTCTTCAGGCACCTACGAGCAGTACTTC; CDR3: CASSQQSSGTYEQYF
V: TRBV18; J: TRBJ2-3; size: NA; D: NA; DNA: TGTGCCAGCTCACCATTCCCCGCAGATACGCAGTATTTT; CDR3: CASSPFPADTQYF
V: TRBV5-5; J: TRBJ2-3; size: NA; D: TRBD2; DNA: TGTGCCAGCAGCTTTTCGGCGGGGGGTAGCACAGATACGCAGTATTTT; CDR3: CASSFSAGGSTDTQYF
V: TRBV30; J: TRBJ1-3; size: NA; D: NA; DNA: TGTGCCGCCAGGGGCTCTGGAAACACCATATATTTT; CDR3: CAARGSGNTIYF
V: TRBV2; J: TRBJ1-3; size: NA; D: TRBD1; DNA: TGTGCCAGCAGTGGACAGGGGGCAAGAGGAAACACCATATATTTT; CDR3: CASSGQGARGNTIYF
V: TRBV5-1; J: TRBJ1-1; size: few; D: NA; DNA: TGCGCCAGCAGCTTAGCGAACACTGAAGCTTTCTTT; CDR3: CASSLANTEAFF
V: TRBV12-3/TRBV12-4; J: TRBJ2-7; size: NA; D: NA; DNA: TGTGCCAGCAGTTCCTGGACAGAAGACGAGCAGTACTTC; CDR3: CASSSWTEDEQYF
V: TRBV4-1; J: TRBJ2-1; size: NA; D: TRBD1; DNA: TGCGCCAGCAGCCAACCCAGGGGGAATGAGCAGTTCTTC; CDR3: CASSQPRGNEQFF
V: TRBV2; J: TRBJ1-1; size: NA; D: TRBD1; DNA: TGTGCCAGCACGGGACAGATGAACACTGAAGCTTTCTTT; CDR3: CASTGQMNTEAFF
V: TRBV5-5; J: TRBJ1-1; size: NA; D: NA; DNA: TGTGCCAGCAGTCCCATGGGGGGGAACACTGAAGCTTTCTTT; CDR3: CASSPMGGNTEAFF
V: TRBV18; J: TRBJ2-7; size: NA; D: TRBD2; DNA: TGTGCCAGCTCCCCCGGGGAGGGATCCTACGAGCAGTACTTC; CDR3: CASSPGEGSYEQYF